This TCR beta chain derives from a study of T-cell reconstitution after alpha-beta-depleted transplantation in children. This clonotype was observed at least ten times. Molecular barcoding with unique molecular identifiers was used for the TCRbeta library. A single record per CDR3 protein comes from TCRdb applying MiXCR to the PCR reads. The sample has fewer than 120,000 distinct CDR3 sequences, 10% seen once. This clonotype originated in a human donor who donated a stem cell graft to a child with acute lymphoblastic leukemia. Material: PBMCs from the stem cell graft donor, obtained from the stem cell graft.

CDR3 sequence (DNA): TGCAGCGTTGTTTTTTCGGGGTATAGCAATCAGCCCCAGCATTTT. Protein: CSVVFSGYSNQPQHF. The V and J genes are TRBV29-1 and TRBJ1-5; D is unresolved. The CDR3 is 15 amino acids. The germline V and J ends were trimmed by 4 bases and 0 bases, with 13 bases remaining between them. Per the germline V gene, CDR1 is SQVTM and CDR2 is ANQGSEA. The variable domain in full, with the rest retrieved from reference TRBV29-1 and TRBJ1-5, is SAVISQKPSRDICQRGTSLTIQCQVDSQVTMMFWYRQQPGQSLTLIATANQGSEATYESGFVIDKFPISRPNLTFSTLTVSNMSPEDSSIYLCSVVFSGYSNQPQHFGDGTRLSIL.